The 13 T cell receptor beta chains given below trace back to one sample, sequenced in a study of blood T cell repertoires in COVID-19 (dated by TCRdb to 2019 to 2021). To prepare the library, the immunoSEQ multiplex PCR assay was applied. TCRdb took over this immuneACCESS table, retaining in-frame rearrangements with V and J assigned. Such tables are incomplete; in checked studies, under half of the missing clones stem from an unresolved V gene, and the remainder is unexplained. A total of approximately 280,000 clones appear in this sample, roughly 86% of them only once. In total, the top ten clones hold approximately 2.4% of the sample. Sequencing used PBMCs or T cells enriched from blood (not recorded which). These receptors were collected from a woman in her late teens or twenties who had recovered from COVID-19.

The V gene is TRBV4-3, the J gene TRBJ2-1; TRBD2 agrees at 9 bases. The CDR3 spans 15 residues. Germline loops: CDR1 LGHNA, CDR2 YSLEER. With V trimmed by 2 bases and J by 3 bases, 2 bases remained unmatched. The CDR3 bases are TGCGCCAGCAGCCAAATTAGCGGGGGCTACAATGAGCAGTTCTTC. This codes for CASSQISGGYNEQFF.

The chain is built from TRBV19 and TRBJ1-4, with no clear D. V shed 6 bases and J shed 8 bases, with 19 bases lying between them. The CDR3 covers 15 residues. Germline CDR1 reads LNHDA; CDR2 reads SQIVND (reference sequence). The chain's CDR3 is CASSTRDIQAEKLFF. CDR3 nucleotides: TGTGCCAGTAGCACTAGGGATATTCAGGCGGAAAAACTGTTTTTT.

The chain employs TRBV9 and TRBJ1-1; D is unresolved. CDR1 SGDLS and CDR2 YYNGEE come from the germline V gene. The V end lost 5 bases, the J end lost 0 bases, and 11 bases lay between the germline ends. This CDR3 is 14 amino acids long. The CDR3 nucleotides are TGTGCCAGCAGAGGAGAGAGCATGAACACTGAAGCTTTCTTT. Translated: CASRGESMNTEAFF. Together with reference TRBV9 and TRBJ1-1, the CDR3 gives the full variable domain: DSGVTQTPKHLITATGQRVTLRCSPRSGDLSVYWYQQSLDQGLQFLIQYYNGEERAKGNILERFSAQQFPDLHSELNLSSLELGDSALYFCASRGESMNTEAFFGQGTRLTVV.

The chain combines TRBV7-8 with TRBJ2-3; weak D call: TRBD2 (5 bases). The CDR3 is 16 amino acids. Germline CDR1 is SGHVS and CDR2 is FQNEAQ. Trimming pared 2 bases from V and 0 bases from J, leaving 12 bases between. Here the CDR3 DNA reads TGTGCCAGCAGCTTACTAAGCGGCCCAAGCACAGATACGCAGTATTTT. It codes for CASSLLSGPSTDTQYF.

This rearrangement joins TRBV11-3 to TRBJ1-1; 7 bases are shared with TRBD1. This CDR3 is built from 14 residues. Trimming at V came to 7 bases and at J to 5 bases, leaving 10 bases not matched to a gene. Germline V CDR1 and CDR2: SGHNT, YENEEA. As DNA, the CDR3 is TGTGCCAGCACCCCTGGTCCACAGGGGACTGAAGCTTTCTTT. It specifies CASTPGPQGTEAFF.

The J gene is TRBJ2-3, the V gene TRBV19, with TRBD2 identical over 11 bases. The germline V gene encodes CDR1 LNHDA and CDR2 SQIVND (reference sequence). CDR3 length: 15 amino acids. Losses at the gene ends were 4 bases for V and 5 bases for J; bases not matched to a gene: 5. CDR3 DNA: TGTGCCAGTAGTAGGGGACTAGCGGTTCTAGATACGCAGTATTTT. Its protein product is CASSRGLAVLDTQYF. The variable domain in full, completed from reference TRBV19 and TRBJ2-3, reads DGGITQSPKYLFRKEGQNVTLSCEQNLNHDAMYWYRQDPGQGLRLIYYSQIVNDFQKGDIAEGYSVSREKKESFPLTVTSAQKNPTAFYLCASSRGLAVLDTQYFGPGTRLTVL.

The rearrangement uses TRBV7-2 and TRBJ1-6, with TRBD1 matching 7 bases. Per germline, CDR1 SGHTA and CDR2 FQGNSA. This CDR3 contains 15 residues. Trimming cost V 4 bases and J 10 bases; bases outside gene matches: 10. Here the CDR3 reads CASSSGGQARSPLHF. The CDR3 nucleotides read TGTGCCAGCAGCTCTGGAGGACAGGCGCGGTCACCCCTCCACTTT.

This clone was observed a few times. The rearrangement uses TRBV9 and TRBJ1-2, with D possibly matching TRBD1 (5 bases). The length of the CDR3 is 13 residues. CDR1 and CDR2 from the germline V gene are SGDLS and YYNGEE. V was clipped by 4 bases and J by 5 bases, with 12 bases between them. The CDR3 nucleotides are TGTGCCAGCAGCCTCCGTGGGGGGTATGGCTACACCTTC. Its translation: CASSLRGGYGYTF.

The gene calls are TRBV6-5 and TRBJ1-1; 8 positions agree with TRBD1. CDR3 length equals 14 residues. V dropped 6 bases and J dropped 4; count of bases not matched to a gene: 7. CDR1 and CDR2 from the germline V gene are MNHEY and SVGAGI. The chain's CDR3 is CASRNQGARTEAFF. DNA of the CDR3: TGTGCCAGCAGGAACCAGGGGGCGCGCACTGAAGCTTTCTTT.

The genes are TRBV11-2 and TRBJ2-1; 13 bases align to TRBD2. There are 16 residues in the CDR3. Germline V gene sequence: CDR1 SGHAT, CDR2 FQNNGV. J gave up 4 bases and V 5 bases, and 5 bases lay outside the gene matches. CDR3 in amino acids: CASSLGLAGLYNEQFF. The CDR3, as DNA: TGTGCCAGCAGCCTGGGACTAGCGGGATTATACAATGAGCAGTTCTTC.

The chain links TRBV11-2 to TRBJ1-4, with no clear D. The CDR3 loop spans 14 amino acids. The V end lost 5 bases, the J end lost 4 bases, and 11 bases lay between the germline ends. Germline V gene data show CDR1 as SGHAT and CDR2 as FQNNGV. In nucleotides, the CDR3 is TGTGCCAGCAGCCAAGACATAATTAATGAAAAACTGTTTTTT. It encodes CASSQDIINEKLFF.

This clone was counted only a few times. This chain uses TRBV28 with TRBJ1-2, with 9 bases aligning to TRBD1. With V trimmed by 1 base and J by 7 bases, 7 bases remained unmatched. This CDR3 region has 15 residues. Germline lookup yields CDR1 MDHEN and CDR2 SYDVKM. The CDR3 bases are TGTGCCAGCAGTTTATCGGGGGACAGGGTGATTGGCTACACCTTC. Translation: CASSLSGDRVIGYTF.

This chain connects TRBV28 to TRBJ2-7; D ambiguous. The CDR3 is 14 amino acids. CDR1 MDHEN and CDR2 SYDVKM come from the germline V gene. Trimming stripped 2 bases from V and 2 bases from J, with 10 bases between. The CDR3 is CASSLTGPAYEQYF. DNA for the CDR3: TGTGCCAGCAGTTTAACGGGTCCCGCCTACGAGCAGTACTTC.